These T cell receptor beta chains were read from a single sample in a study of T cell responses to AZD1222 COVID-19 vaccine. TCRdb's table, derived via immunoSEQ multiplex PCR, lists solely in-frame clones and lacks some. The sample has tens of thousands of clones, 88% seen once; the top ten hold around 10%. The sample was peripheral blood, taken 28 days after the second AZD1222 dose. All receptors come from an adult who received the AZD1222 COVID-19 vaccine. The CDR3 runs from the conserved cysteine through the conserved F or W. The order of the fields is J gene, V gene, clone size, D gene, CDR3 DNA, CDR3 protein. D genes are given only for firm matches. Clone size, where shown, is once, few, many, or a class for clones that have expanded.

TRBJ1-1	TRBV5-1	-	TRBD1	TGCGCCAGCGAAGAATTCCCAGGGGGGACAGGAATGAACACTGAAGCTTTCTTT	CASEEFPGGTGMNTEAFF
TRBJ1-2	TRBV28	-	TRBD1	TGTGCCAGCAGCGTCGACAGGGGGTATGGCTACACCTTC	CASSVDRGYGYTF
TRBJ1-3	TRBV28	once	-	TGTGCCAGCAGTTTACTGGGAAACACCATATATTTT	CASSLLGNTIYF
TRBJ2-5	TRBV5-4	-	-	TGTGCCAGCAGATTGGGAGTCGGGGGCCAAGAGACCCAGTACTTC	CASRLGVGGQETQYF
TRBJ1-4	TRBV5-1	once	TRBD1	TGCGCCAGCAGCCACGGACAGGGGATCTCTAATGAAAAACTGTTTTTT	CASSHGQGISNEKLFF
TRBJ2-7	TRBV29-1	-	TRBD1	TGCAGCGTTTGGACAGGGAACGAGCAGTACTTC	CSVWTGNEQYF
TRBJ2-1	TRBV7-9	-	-	TGTGCCAGCAGCTTAATAGGCTATGCCCTAGACTTCAATGAGCAGTTCTTC	CASSLIGYALDFNEQFF
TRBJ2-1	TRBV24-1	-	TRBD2	TGTGCCACCAGCGAAAGCGGGATCGGGAATGAGCAGTTCTTC	CATSESGIGNEQFF
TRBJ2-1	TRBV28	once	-	TGTGCCAGCAGTTTAGCGCAGGACGGCAATGAGCAGTTCTTC	CASSLAQDGNEQFF
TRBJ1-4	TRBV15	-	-	TGTGCCACCAGCAGAGACAGGGTTAACGAAAAACTGTTTTTT	CATSRDRVNEKLFF
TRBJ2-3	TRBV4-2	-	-	TGTGCCAGCAGCCAGGGATTAGCGGCATTTCTCACAGATACGCAGTATTTT	CASSQGLAAFLTDTQYF
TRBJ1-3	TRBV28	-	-	TGTGCCAGCAGTGGCAGTCAGGGATCGGGAAACACCATATATTTT	CASSGSQGSGNTIYF
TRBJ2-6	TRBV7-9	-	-	TGTGCCAGCAGCTCAACTTCGGGGGCCAACGTCCTGACTTTC	CASSSTSGANVLTF
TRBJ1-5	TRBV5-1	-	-	TGCGCCAGCAGCTTGGATTCAAGCAATCAGCCCCAGCATTTT	CASSLDSSNQPQHF
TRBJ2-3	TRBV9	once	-	TGTGCCAGCAGCGGCACATCGCGGAATACGCAGTATTTT	CASSGTSRNTQYF
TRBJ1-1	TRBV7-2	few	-	TGTGCCAGCAGCTTCGCTCGGGAAGCTTTCTTT	CASSFAREAFF
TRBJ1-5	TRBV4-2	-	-	TGTGCCAGCAGCCAAGCTACTATGAATCAGCCCCAGCATTTT	CASSQATMNQPQHF
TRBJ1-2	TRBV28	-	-	TGTGCCAGCGTCCGAATCCCGCAAGGACATCTCTATGGCTACACCTTC	CASVRIPQGHLYGYTF
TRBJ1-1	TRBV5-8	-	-	TGTGCCAGCAGCTTGAACGCACAAGCTTTCTTT	CASSLNAQAFF
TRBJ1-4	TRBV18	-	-	TGTGCCAGCTCACCGTCGACAGCCTCGCCGGGGGAACTGTTTTTT	CASSPSTASPGELFF
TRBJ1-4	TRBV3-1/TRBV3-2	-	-	TGTGCCAGCAGCCGAGGACGGAGGAACGAAAAACTGTTTTTT	CASSRGRRNEKLFF
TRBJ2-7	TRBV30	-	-	TGTGCCTGGACCACCGGGGCCCGGGTCGAGCAGTACTTC	CAWTTGARVEQYF
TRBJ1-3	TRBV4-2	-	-	TGTGCCAGCAGCCAAGAGATACGGCTCTCTGGAAACACCATATATTTT	CASSQEIRLSGNTIYF
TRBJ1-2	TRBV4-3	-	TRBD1	TGCGCCAGCAGCCAAGCGGTGCAGGGGGGCGGCTACACCTTC	CASSQAVQGGGYTF
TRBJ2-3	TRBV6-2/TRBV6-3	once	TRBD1	TGTGCCAGCAGTTGGGGGGACAGGGTCGGCACAGATACGCAGTATTTT	CASSWGDRVGTDTQYF
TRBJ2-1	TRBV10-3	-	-	TGTGCCATCAGGAGTGACAGAACCAATGAGCAGTTCTTC	CAIRSDRTNEQFF
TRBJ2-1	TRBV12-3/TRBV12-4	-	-	TGTGCCAGCAGTTCCTTACAAGATAATGAGCAGTTCTTC	CASSSLQDNEQFF
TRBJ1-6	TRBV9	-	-	TGTGCCAGCAGTGACGGACAGAGGAATTCACCCCTCCACTTT	CASSDGQRNSPLHF
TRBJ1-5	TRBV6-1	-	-	TGTGCCAGCAGTGAAGTGGGTCCTATTAGCAATCAGCCCCAGCATTTT	CASSEVGPISNQPQHF
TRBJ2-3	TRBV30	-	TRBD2	TGTGCCTGGAGTGTAGGGACTAGCGGCACTAGCACAGATACGCAGTATTTT	CAWSVGTSGTSTDTQYF
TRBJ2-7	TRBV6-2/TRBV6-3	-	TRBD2	TGTGCCAGCAGTTACTCAAAACCGGGACTAGGCTCCTACGAGCAGTACTTC	CASSYSKPGLGSYEQYF
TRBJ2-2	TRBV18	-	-	TGTGCCAGCTCACCAAAAATTCTATCTGGGAACACCGGGGAGCTGTTTTTT	CASSPKILSGNTGELFF
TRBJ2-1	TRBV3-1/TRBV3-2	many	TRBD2	TGTGCCAGCAGCCAAGTGGGGGGGACCGCCCTTGTGCAGTTCTTC	CASSQVGGTALVQFF
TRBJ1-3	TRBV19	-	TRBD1	TGTGCCAGTAGTCCCGGACAGGGGGCTTCGATTTCTGGAAACACCATATATTTT	CASSPGQGASISGNTIYF
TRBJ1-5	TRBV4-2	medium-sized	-	TGTGCCAGCAGCCAAGGACAGGAGAATCAGCCCCAGCATTTT	CASSQGQENQPQHF
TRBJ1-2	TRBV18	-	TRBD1	TGTGCCAGCTCACCAGGGACAGGCCTTTATGGCTACACCTTC	CASSPGTGLYGYTF
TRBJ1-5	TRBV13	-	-	TGTGCCAGCAGCTTAGGAGGAAGAGATCAGCCCCAGCATTTT	CASSLGGRDQPQHF
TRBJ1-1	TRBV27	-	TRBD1	TGTGCCAGCAGCCAGGGGGCAGGGGGAAATACTGAAGCTTTCTTT	CASSQGAGGNTEAFF
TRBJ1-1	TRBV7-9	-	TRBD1	TGTGCCAGCAGCAGATATAGTGACAGGGGAATCGATGAAGCTTTCTTT	CASSRYSDRGIDEAFF
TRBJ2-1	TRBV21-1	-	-	TGTGCCAGCAGCCTCCGACTCCGGCGGAGCTCCTACAATGAGCAGTTCTTC	CASSLRLRRSSYNEQFF
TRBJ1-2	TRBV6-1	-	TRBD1	TGTGCCAGCAGTGAAGCGACAGGGGAAGACTATGGCTACACCTTC	CASSEATGEDYGYTF
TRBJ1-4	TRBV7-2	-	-	TGTGCCAGCAGCGCTCATGTGACAGCAACTAATGAAAAACTGTTTTTT	CASSAHVTATNEKLFF
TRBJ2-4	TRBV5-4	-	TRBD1	TGTGCCAGCAGCCGGTTTGAAACAGGGGGAAACATTCAGTACTTC	CASSRFETGGNIQYF
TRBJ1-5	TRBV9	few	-	TGTGCCAGCAGCGTAGCAGGTCTAGATCAGCCCCAGCATTTT	CASSVAGLDQPQHF
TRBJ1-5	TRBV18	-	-	TGTGCCAGCTCACCTGGGGCAGAGGCTAGCAATCAGCCCCAGCATTTT	CASSPGAEASNQPQHF
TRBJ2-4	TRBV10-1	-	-	TGCGCCAGCAGTGGGGCAGGAGGACTAGCCAAAAACATTCAGTACTTC	CASSGAGGLAKNIQYF
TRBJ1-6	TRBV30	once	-	TGTGCCTGGAGTCCCTACAACAATAATTCACCCCTCCACTTT	CAWSPYNNNSPLHF
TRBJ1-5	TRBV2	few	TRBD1	TGTGCCAGCAGTAACCGGGACAGGGACAATCAGCCCCAGCATTTT	CASSNRDRDNQPQHF
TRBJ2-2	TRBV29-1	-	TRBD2	TGCAGCGTGGCACTAGCGGACACCGGGGAGCTGTTTTTT	CSVALADTGELFF
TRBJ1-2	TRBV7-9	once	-	TGTGCCAGCAGCTTAGGGGGGGTTACGGGCTACACCTTC	CASSLGGVTGYTF
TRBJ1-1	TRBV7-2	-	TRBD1	TGTGCCAGCAGCCCACAGGGGTTGAACACTGAAGCTTTCTTT	CASSPQGLNTEAFF
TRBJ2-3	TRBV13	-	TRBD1	TGTGCCAGCAGCTTTAGGGGGCCAGATACGCAGTATTTT	CASSFRGPDTQYF
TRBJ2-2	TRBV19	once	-	TGTGCCAGTAATTCGGGGGCGAACACCGGGGAGCTGTTTTTT	CASNSGANTGELFF
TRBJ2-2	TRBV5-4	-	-	TGTGCCAGCAGCTTGGATCGGCGGACCGGGGAGCTGTTTTTT	CASSLDRRTGELFF
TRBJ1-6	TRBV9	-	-	TGTGCCAGCAGCTCGGTCCCCCAAGCCTATAATTCACCCCTCCACTTT	CASSSVPQAYNSPLHF
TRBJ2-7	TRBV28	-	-	TGTGCCAGCAGTCCCGGACGGTACTACGAGCAGTACTTC	CASSPGRYYEQYF
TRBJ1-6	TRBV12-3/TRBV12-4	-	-	TGTGCCAGCAGTTTTTATACAGGTTCACCCCTCCACTTT	CASSFYTGSPLHF